This is a list of T cell receptor beta chains from one sample in a study of blood T cell repertoires in COVID-19. Generated by immunoSEQ multiplex PCR, the TCRdb table keeps only in-frame clones and is missing some. This table has roughly 49,000 clones, roughly 84% appearing once. Sequencing was carried out using peripheral blood. All receptors derive from a man aged 50-59 years with active COVID-19. Each CDR3 is given with its conserved first and last residue. A D gene is named only where the DNA matches it firmly. The size entry is marked missing in some rows and otherwise reads once, few, many or a size class.

clone size: once
D gene: TRBD1
V gene: TRBV28
CDR3 protein: CASSRQGAREKLFF

clone size: -
D gene: -
V gene: TRBV3-1/TRBV3-2
CDR3 protein: CASSHTSIDEQFF

clone size: -
D gene: -
V gene: TRBV7-2
CDR3 protein: CASSLYSPSPLHF

clone size: -
D gene: -
V gene: TRBV6-2/TRBV6-3
CDR3 protein: CASSYRDYEQYF

clone size: few
D gene: -
V gene: TRBV7-7
CDR3 protein: CASSPDGGRETQYF

clone size: -
D gene: -
V gene: TRBV27
CDR3 protein: CASSFGQQPNTGELFF

clone size: -
D gene: TRBD1
V gene: TRBV5-6
CDR3 protein: CASSLGTGLANYGYTF

clone size: -
D gene: -
V gene: TRBV21-1
CDR3 protein: CASSKFGSVLQETQYF

clone size: -
D gene: -
V gene: TRBV5-1
CDR3 protein: CASSVSGKEGYTF

clone size: -
D gene: -
V gene: TRBV4-3
CDR3 protein: CASSQRGSSYNSPLHF

clone size: -
D gene: -
V gene: TRBV21-1
CDR3 protein: CASSSTRKGLAGSNEQFF

clone size: medium-sized
D gene: -
V gene: TRBV5-6
CDR3 protein: CASSEFSGRDYGNGYTF

clone size: -
D gene: -
V gene: TRBV7-9
CDR3 protein: CASSLLENQADTQYF

clone size: -
D gene: TRBD1
V gene: TRBV18
CDR3 protein: CASSPPYPGGQGVLADTQYF

clone size: -
D gene: TRBD2
V gene: TRBV19
CDR3 protein: CASRPNSGDYSYEQYF

clone size: -
D gene: TRBD2
V gene: TRBV7-8
CDR3 protein: CASSLGVAGSTDTQYF

clone size: few
D gene: TRBD1
V gene: TRBV7-8
CDR3 protein: CASSLGNTGVGNTIYF

clone size: -
D gene: TRBD2
V gene: TRBV10-3
CDR3 protein: CAIKAGLAGRETQYF

clone size: few
D gene: -
V gene: TRBV5-6
CDR3 protein: CASSLGLGGSGNTIYF

clone size: few
D gene: -
V gene: TRBV10-3
CDR3 protein: CAISESSGRRNQPQHF

clone size: -
D gene: TRBD1
V gene: TRBV10-3
CDR3 protein: CAITKGTGGSAFF

clone size: -
D gene: -
V gene: TRBV15
CDR3 protein: CATSSGRGPGFGAFF

clone size: -
D gene: TRBD1
V gene: TRBV6-2/TRBV6-3
CDR3 protein: CASSYSLSRGYTEAFF

clone size: -
D gene: TRBD1
V gene: TRBV5-1
CDR3 protein: CASSLNTGGVHGYTF

clone size: -
D gene: TRBD1
V gene: TRBV7-9
CDR3 protein: CASSLGTGEDTQYF

clone size: -
D gene: TRBD1
V gene: TRBV12-3/TRBV12-4
CDR3 protein: CASSTGGHQPQHF

clone size: -
D gene: -
V gene: TRBV5-5
CDR3 protein: CASSPGVGGIQYF

clone size: -
D gene: -
V gene: TRBV19
CDR3 protein: CASSIGGGQPQHF

clone size: few
D gene: -
V gene: TRBV4-1
CDR3 protein: CASSRQGVNEQFF

clone size: medium-sized
D gene: -
V gene: TRBV2
CDR3 protein: CASSDEGGKDTQYF

clone size: -
D gene: -
V gene: TRBV6-9
CDR3 protein: CASSYSSRRNEQYF

clone size: -
D gene: -
V gene: TRBV6-5
CDR3 protein: CASSYSSNRAYGYTF

clone size: -
D gene: -
V gene: TRBV6-5
CDR3 protein: CASRTGRGLGTYTF

clone size: -
D gene: -
V gene: TRBV10-3
CDR3 protein: CAISGNDRANQPQHF

clone size: -
D gene: TRBD1
V gene: TRBV6-5
CDR3 protein: CASSPPRTGRETQYF

clone size: -
D gene: TRBD1
V gene: TRBV29-1
CDR3 protein: CSVTGVTEAFF

clone size: -
D gene: TRBD1
V gene: TRBV5-6
CDR3 protein: CASSTIDRGQNGYTF

clone size: -
D gene: TRBD1
V gene: TRBV5-1
CDR3 protein: CASSRLTGVNEKLFF

clone size: -
D gene: -
V gene: TRBV7-8
CDR3 protein: CASSPLGGAGADTQYF

clone size: few
D gene: TRBD1
V gene: TRBV2
CDR3 protein: CASIGTGNTEAFF

clone size: -
D gene: TRBD2
V gene: TRBV19
CDR3 protein: CASSTRTSTLTDTQYF

clone size: -
D gene: TRBD1
V gene: TRBV24-1
CDR3 protein: CATSDPGQIYGYTF

clone size: -
D gene: TRBD2
V gene: TRBV4-1
CDR3 protein: CASSQLYRGGRRTDTQYF

clone size: -
D gene: TRBD2
V gene: TRBV3-1/TRBV3-2
CDR3 protein: CASSSSGARGYNEQFF

clone size: -
D gene: TRBD1
V gene: TRBV4-3
CDR3 protein: CASSPGTGNEKLFF

clone size: -
D gene: -
V gene: TRBV9
CDR3 protein: CASSVETGFSEKLFF